These T cell receptor beta chains were read from a single sample in a study of post-analysis software for immune sequencing data. A single record per CDR3 protein comes from TCRdb applying MiXCR to the PCR reads. The table lists 600,000 to 750,000 distinct CDR3 sequences, over 45% of them singletons, with 11% in the top ten. Input material: blood. These receptors originate from a girl aged 2 to 10 with multiple sclerosis. Both conserved end residues are part of each CDR3. The order of the fields is V gene, CDR3 protein.

>TRBV28
CASRTTAGESNQPQHF
>TRBV9
CASSVPREGARDGYTF
>TRBV20-1
CSARDRFYEQYF
>TRBV20-1
CSARRGLAGGGAETQYF
>TRBV7-6
CASSSRDYRRDEQFF
>TRBV27
CASSLGLPNQPQHF
>TRBV20-1
CSARGTGGGDTQYF
>TRBV7-6
CASSLAVAGGRETQYF
>TRBV30
CAWRRDSSNTEAFF
>TRBV12-3/TRBV12-4
CASKLLASETQYF
>TRBV5-1
CAAPMGGYSELNQPQHF
>TRBV4-3
CASSQFTGSDTQYF
>TRBV18
CASSHYQETQYF
>TRBV20-1
CSADDRGFTDTQYF
>TRBV20-1
CSALRRGGVGGYTF
>TRBV5-1
CASSLTLAGVAEQYF
>TRBV12-5
CASVPGTNSYNEQFF
>TRBV14
CASRQADGVLDEQFF
>TRBV12-3/TRBV12-4
CASSFSSGGLNEQFF
>TRBV6-5
CASSTPAGGPTNEQFF
>TRBV20-1
CSAAPGVGLLTGNLAKNIQYF
>TRBV15
CATSRSGRATQYF
>TRBV29-1
CSVAGQGAEDTQYF
>TRBV3-1
CASSLEVRNEQFF
>TRBV27
CASREFRTNTEAFF
>TRBV5-1
CASSFPGTGPLGANVLTF
>TRBV6-1
CASSEVTGMDEKLFF
>TRBV7-2
CASSSGTSGVRQETQYF
>TRBV20-1
CSARASGGKNIQYF
>TRBV5-1
CASSEGLAGDTQYF
>TRBV21-1
CASSKAEQTQYF
>TRBV27
CASSPVTRGYYNEQFF
>TRBV4-2
CASSQEKRGVSEAFF
>TRBV27
CASSHPPNEQYF
>TRBV6-1
CASSPRTSPSPSYEQYF
>TRBV10-3
CATTGMNTEAFF
>TRBV4-3
CASSQGFAGGVGLETQYF
>TRBV7-2
CASSLTVEQGITGELFF
>TRBV28
CASSTFTGDRNTEAFF
>TRBV20-1
CSAKDKWNTEAFF
>TRBV18
CASSPSRDDEQFF
>TRBV11-2
CASSLGLAGTLYNEQFF
>TRBV20-1
CSAGAPYSSYNEQFF
>TRBV20-1
CSARGQGGVVDEQFF
>TRBV6-4
CASSDQLAGGRDTQYF
>TRBV9
CASSVRGWRTGELFF
>TRBV6-5
CASSPRSADFNGELFF
>TRBV29-1
CSVVEGSDYGYTF
>TRBV6-5
CASTPFRDNNQPQHF
>TRBV29-1
CSVPGPSTDTQYF
>TRBV20-1
CSYDRRGMQETQYF
>TRBV5-1
CASSYLGQGAFYEQYF
>TRBV20-1
CSARELAGDLQETQYF
>TRBV12-3/TRBV12-4
CASSPGGGQGIPYEQYF
>TRBV11-2
CASTTGQGNGGYTF
>TRBV6-5
CASSRESPAHYEQYF
>TRBV20-1
CSAPTGTPGLSEQFF
>TRBV27
CASTSYLMNTEAFF